Presented here are 14 T cell receptor beta chains from one specimen sequenced in a study of blood T cell repertoires in COVID-19. Assay used: immunoSEQ multiplex PCR; TCRdb lists only in-frame clones, some missing. This sample yields around 260,000 clones, of which 85% to 90% are seen a single time; around 5% belongs to the top ten. The sequenced sample was peripheral blood. The receptor source for this set is a woman aged 60 to 75 with COVID-19, enrolled during active disease.

The rearrangement uses TRBV27 and TRBJ1-2; D is unresolved. This CDR3 has 13 residues. Germline CDR1 reads MNHEY; CDR2 reads SMNVEV (reference sequence). With 7 bases removed from V and 5 bases from J, the gap between germline ends came to 14 bases. The CDR3 DNA reads TGTGCCAGCAATAATGGGCAGAGATATGGCTACACCTTC. It encodes CASNNGQRYGYTF.

V gene TRBV15 combines with J gene TRBJ2-3; D not certain. Per the germline V gene, CDR1 is LNHNV and CDR2 is YYDKDF (reference sequence). The germline V and J ends were trimmed by 1 base and 2 bases, with 4 bases remaining between them. The CDR3 extends over 13 amino acids. The CDR3: CATSRAITDTQYF. The CDR3 coding sequence is TGTGCCACCAGCAGAGCAATCACAGATACGCAGTATTTT.

This clone is a singleton in its sample. The rearrangement joins TRBV27 to TRBJ1-1; TRBD1 matches at 10 bases. Per the germline V gene, CDR1 is MNHEY and CDR2 is SMNVEV (reference sequence). J was trimmed by 3 bases and V by 5 bases; bases with no gene match: 3. The CDR3 runs 14 residues. CDR3 sequence: CASSLTGGYTEAFF. CDR3 DNA: TGTGCCAGCAGTCTGACAGGGGGCTACACTGAAGCTTTCTTT.

This clone appeared a few times. The rearrangement links TRBV5-4 to TRBJ2-1, with TRBD2 matching 9 bases. Per the germline V gene, CDR1 is SGHNT and CDR2 is YYREEE (reference sequence). V shed 4 bases, J shed 7 bases, and the junction held 9 bases outside the gene matches. This CDR3 is 15 amino acids long. CDR3 sequence: CASSVTGTSSNEQFF. The CDR3 DNA reads TGTGCCAGCAGCGTTACCGGGACTAGCTCAAATGAGCAGTTCTTC.

This clone was observed once. The rearrangement links TRBV5-4 to TRBJ1-1, with TRBD1 identical over 8 bases. CDR3 length: 15 residues. CDR1 is SGHNT and CDR2 is YYREEE in the germline V gene (reference sequence). Trimming cost V 2 bases and J 4 bases; bases outside gene matches: 7. In DNA form, the CDR3 reads TGTGCCAGCAGCTTCCCAGGGGGCCAGGGCACTGAAGCTTTCTTT. Translating it yields CASSFPGGQGTEAFF.

This sequence joins TRBV6-5 and TRBJ2-2, with 7 nucleotides matching TRBD2. CDR1 and CDR2 from the germline V gene are MNHEY and SVGAGI. The J segment lost 7 bases and the V segment lost 0 bases, leaving 5 bases of the junction unmatched. The CDR3 extends over 15 amino acids. The chain's CDR3 is CASSYSGGFGGELFF. The CDR3 nucleotides read TGTGCCAGCAGTTACTCGGGAGGGTTCGGCGGGGAGCTGTTTTTT.

The J gene is TRBJ2-7, the V gene TRBV9; 9 nucleotides align to TRBD1. V gave up 0 bases and J gave up 6 bases; unmatched junction bases: 10. The CDR3 sequence is 16 residues long. Germline V gene lookup returns CDR1 SGDLS and CDR2 YYNGEE. The CDR3 DNA follows: TGTGCCAGCAGCGTAGTCGCCGGGACAGGGATTACCGAGCAGTACTTC. Its translation is CASSVVAGTGITEQYF.

The rearrangement links TRBV23-1 to TRBJ1-5; D perhaps matches TRBD1 (5 bases). TRBV23-1 belongs to the ORF category, with a function that is uncertain. This CDR3 region has 15 residues. V was shortened by 8 bases and J by 4 bases, with 18 bases between the two germline ends. In DNA, the CDR3 is TGCGCCAGCCGGGGGGAGAGAGGGTGTAATCAGCCCCAGCATTTT. The encoded protein is CASRGERGCNQPQHF.

The table lists this clone with many counts. The CDR3 coding sequence is TGTGCCAGTATCTCATACGGGAGTCAGGACAATGAGCAGTTCTTC. It translates to CASISYGSQDNEQFF. The rearrangement joins TRBV19 to TRBJ2-1; D might be TRBD2 (6 bases). V lost 7 bases to trimming and J lost 5 bases, with 18 bases between them. CDR3 length equals 15 residues. Germline CDR1 LNHDA, CDR2 SQIVND (reference sequence).

The chain joins TRBV27 to TRBJ1-4; 10 nucleotides align to TRBD1. Looked up from germline, CDR1 is MNHEY and CDR2 is SMNVEV (reference sequence). J lost 7 bases, V lost 10 bases, and 12 bases had no gene match. The CDR3 runs to 15 residues. CDR3 protein: CATRGRGTGVEKLFF. The CDR3 DNA reads as TGTGCCACCCGGGGCCGGGGGACAGGGGTTGAAAAACTGTTTTTT.

The chain carries TRBV29-1 and TRBJ2-5; 11 nucleotides line up with TRBD2. Germline V CDR1 and CDR2: SQVTM, ANQGSEA. The CDR3 is 17 amino acids. Losses at the gene ends were 8 bases for V and 1 base for J; bases not matched to a gene: 15. The CDR3 reads CSTTSGSRLNSQETQYF. CDR3 nucleotide sequence: TGCAGCACAACTAGCGGGAGCCGACTAAATTCCCAAGAGACCCAGTACTTC.

The J gene is TRBJ2-3, the V gene TRBV7-9, with D possibly TRBD2 on 6 matching bases. The germline V and J ends were trimmed by 5 bases and 2 bases, with 14 bases remaining between them. Per germline, CDR1 SEHNR and CDR2 FQNEAQ (reference sequence). The CDR3 is made up of 15 amino acids. This CDR3 is CASSTIRDFTDTQYF. CDR3 coding DNA: TGTGCCAGCAGCACTATCCGGGACTTCACAGATACGCAGTATTTT.

The chain recombines TRBV30 with TRBJ1-2, with 8 bases identical to TRBD1. The CDR3 extends over 13 amino acids. From germline, CDR1 is GTSNPN and CDR2 SVGIG (reference sequence). The V segment lost 0 bases and the J segment 7 bases; nucleotides outside the gene matches: 4. The DNA for the CDR3 is TGTGCCTGGAGTGTAAACAGGGGGGCTGGCTACACCTTC. Translation gives CAWSVNRGAGYTF.

The chain links TRBV6-1 to TRBJ2-3; tentative D call: TRBD1 (6 bases). Germline V CDR1 and CDR2: MNHNS, SASEGT. The length of the CDR3 is 15 residues. V lost 2 bases to trimming and J lost 5 bases, with 14 bases between them. The CDR3 DNA reads TGTGCCAGCAGTGAACAGGGGATGTCTGGAGATACGCAGTATTTT. This codes for CASSEQGMSGDTQYF.